A selection of T cell receptor beta chains follows, all from one sample in a study of blood T cell repertoires in COVID-19. Assay: immunoSEQ multiplex PCR; the TCRdb copy retains only in-frame clones and omits some. This table has 30,000 to 45,000 clones, approximately 86% appearing once. The sample consisted of peripheral blood. These receptors all come from a human donor in a cohort sampled during active COVID-19. CDR3s include the opening cysteine and the closing phenylalanine or tryptophan. The D gene is left open where the match is weak. Part of the rows lack a size; the others show once, few, many or a class for expanded clones.

>NA|NA|TRBV18|TRBJ2-5
TGTGCCAGCTCAGCCGACAGGCAAGAGACCCAGTACTTC
CASSADRQETQYF
>TRBD2|once|TRBV18|TRBJ2-7
TGTGCCAGCTCGGGGACTAGCGGTGGATTCTACGAGCAGTACTTC
CASSGTSGGFYEQYF
>NA|NA|TRBV18|TRBJ1-2
TGTGCCAGCTCACCCCCAGGATATGGCTACACCTTC
CASSPPGYGYTF
>NA|NA|TRBV4-1|TRBJ1-1
TGCGCCAGCAGCCCAACGGGGGGGCGAACTGAAGCTTTCTTT
CASSPTGGRTEAFF
>TRBD2|NA|TRBV28|TRBJ2-5
TGTGCCAGCAGTTTCTTGCGGGGGTTGTCGGAGACCCAGTACTTC
CASSFLRGLSETQYF
>NA|NA|TRBV6-5|TRBJ1-1
TGTGCCAGCAGAAACCCGGGGAAAACTGAAGCTTTCTTT
CASRNPGKTEAFF
>NA|NA|TRBV25-1|TRBJ2-7
TGTGCCAGCAGTGAATCCACAGGGAACTACGAGCAGTACTTC
CASSESTGNYEQYF
>TRBD2|NA|TRBV5-1|TRBJ2-2
TGCGCCAGCAGCCCCGGGGGGGCGGGCACCGGGGAGCTGTTTTTT
CASSPGGAGTGELFF
>TRBD1|NA|TRBV11-3|TRBJ2-7
TGTGCCAGTCGGGACAGCTCCTACGAGCAGTACTTC
CASRDSSYEQYF
>TRBD2|NA|TRBV5-1|TRBJ2-5
TGCGCCAGCAGCCAAGCGGGGGACGAGACCCAGTACTTC
CASSQAGDETQYF
>NA|NA|TRBV30|TRBJ1-4
TGTGCCTGGGGGGGGACCGAGGAAAAACTGTTTTTT
CAWGGTEEKLFF
>NA|NA|TRBV7-6|TRBJ1-5
TGTGCCAGCAGCCCCGCCCGGTACCAGCCCCAGCATTTT
CASSPARYQPQHF
>NA|NA|TRBV29-1|TRBJ1-1
TGCAGCGTTCTGGCCAGGGGATTACGAATTTCCGGTACTGAAGCTTTCTTT
CSVLARGLRISGTEAFF
>NA|NA|TRBV7-8|TRBJ1-3
TGTGCCAGCAGCACCCCGAGGGGGGGAAACACCATATATTTT
CASSTPRGGNTIYF
>TRBD2|NA|TRBV2|TRBJ2-1
TGTGCCAGCAAGGGGGCGGGGGGGCCACATGAGCAGTTCTTC
CASKGAGGPHEQFF
>NA|few|TRBV2|TRBJ1-1
TGTGCCAGCCTAGGTCAACTGAACACTGAAGCTTTCTTT
CASLGQLNTEAFF
>NA|NA|TRBV3-1/TRBV3-2|TRBJ2-7
TGTGCCAGCAGCCAAGGCAGGGGTGTCGAGCAGTACTTC
CASSQGRGVEQYF
>NA|NA|TRBV6-6|TRBJ2-6
TGTGCCAGCACTGCGTCCTCTGGGGCCAACGTCCTGACTTTC
CASTASSGANVLTF
>TRBD1|once|TRBV4-3|TRBJ1-5
TGCGCCAGCAGCCAAGAGAAGGGGGCTTGGCCCCAGCATTTT
CASSQEKGAWPQHF
>TRBD1|NA|TRBV6-1|TRBJ1-3
TGTGCCAGCAGTGAGGACAGGAACTCTGGAAACACCATATATTTT
CASSEDRNSGNTIYF
>TRBD2|NA|TRBV7-8|TRBJ2-3
TGTGCCAGCAGCGTCGGGGGGGGCACAGATACGCAGTATTTT
CASSVGGGTDTQYF
>NA|NA|TRBV3-1/TRBV3-2|TRBJ2-1
TGTGCCAGCAGCCAAGTATACAATGAGCAGTTCTTC
CASSQVYNEQFF
>NA|NA|TRBV12-3/TRBV12-4|TRBJ1-1
TGTGCCAGCATAGCGGGCCCCAACACTGAAGCTTTCTTT
CASIAGPNTEAFF
>TRBD2|NA|TRBV7-3|TRBJ2-7
TGTGCCAGCAGCGCCGCGGGACTAGCGTCCGCCGAGCAGTACTTC
CASSAAGLASAEQYF
>NA|NA|TRBV4-2|TRBJ2-3
TGTGCCAGCAGCCAATTTGGGGGGGCCTCCGATACGCAGTATTTT
CASSQFGGASDTQYF
>NA|NA|TRBV29-1|TRBJ2-6
TGCAGCGTACAGTCCGGGGCCAACGTCCTGACTTTC
CSVQSGANVLTF
>NA|once|TRBV27|TRBJ1-2
TGTGCCAGCAGTTTATCGGTGGGGACAACTAACTATGGCTACACCTTC
CASSLSVGTTNYGYTF
>TRBD1|NA|TRBV2|TRBJ1-1
TGTGCCAGCAGTTTCCGACAGGGTAGAAACACTGAAGCTTTCTTT
CASSFRQGRNTEAFF
>TRBD2|NA|TRBV5-1|TRBJ2-3
TGCGCCAGCAGCTTGGTGGGGGGGTCCACAGATACGCAGTATTTT
CASSLVGGSTDTQYF
>TRBD2|NA|TRBV18|TRBJ2-6
TGTGCCAGCTCACCACCGTTACCGGGGGGGCCTGGGGCCAACGTCCTGACTTTC
CASSPPLPGGPGANVLTF
>NA|NA|TRBV7-7|TRBJ2-5
TGTGCTAGCAGCTTAGGGGCGGGGGACAGGCAGACCCAGTACTTC
CASSLGAGDRQTQYF
>TRBD1|NA|TRBV2|TRBJ1-1
TGTGCCAGCAGTCTCGGGGGACAGATGAACACTGAAGCTTTCTTT
CASSLGGQMNTEAFF
>TRBD1|NA|TRBV2|TRBJ1-4
TGTGCCAGCACCCGGACAGGCGAAAAACTGTTTTTT
CASTRTGEKLFF
>TRBD1|NA|TRBV9|TRBJ1-2
TGTGCCAGCAGCGCCCGTGGACAGGGGTTTAACTATGGCTACACCTTC
CASSARGQGFNYGYTF
>TRBD1|once|TRBV5-6|TRBJ1-4
TGTGCCAGCAGCGTGACAGGGGCCAATGAAAAACTGTTTTTT
CASSVTGANEKLFF
>TRBD1|NA|TRBV2|TRBJ1-1
TGTGCCAGCAGTGAGAGAACAGGGGGCGGCACTGAAGCTTTCTTT
CASSERTGGGTEAFF
>NA|NA|TRBV13|TRBJ2-2
TGTGCCACTACAAGGGGTACAGGGAGATACGGGGAGCTGTTTTTT
CATTRGTGRYGELFF
>NA|NA|TRBV18|TRBJ1-5
TGTGCCAGTTCACAGGGAGTAGTAGGTCAGCCCCAGCATTTT
CASSQGVVGQPQHF
>TRBD1|NA|TRBV9|TRBJ1-3
TGTGCCAGCAGCGCCGGGACAGGAGGAAACACCATATATTTT
CASSAGTGGNTIYF
>TRBD1|NA|TRBV5-1|TRBJ2-7
TGCGCCAGCAGGCCCGGGACAGGGGATGGTGGCGAGCAGTACTTC
CASRPGTGDGGEQYF